Described below is a single T cell receptor (beta chain) sequence and its context. This CDR3 is 16 amino acids long. V lost 0 bases and J lost 2, with 10 bases in between. Looked up from germline, CDR1 is MGHRA and CDR2 is YSYEKL. This entry comes from a study of blood T cell repertoires in COVID-19. Participants were aged about 18 to 89 years from roughly 26 US areas. In the authors' methods: For nucleated cells, counts were estimated from reference gene primer amplification. The table came from immunoSEQ multiplex PCR; TCRdb's copy has only in-frame clones and leaves some out. The V and J calls and clone size were taken over from that table, and D and trimming were inferred from the DNA. The repertoire holds about 300,000 clones, with around 85% as singletons.

This clonotype originated in a woman aged 45-65 years who had recovered from COVID-19. J is TRBJ1-4 and V is TRBV4-1; no reliable D call. Sequences were obtained from PBMCs or T cells enriched from blood (not recorded which). The CDR3 sequence: CASSQEGIRTNEKLFF. The DNA of the CDR3 is TGCGCCAGCAGCCAAGAGGGTATCAGGACTAATGAAAAACTGTTTTTT.